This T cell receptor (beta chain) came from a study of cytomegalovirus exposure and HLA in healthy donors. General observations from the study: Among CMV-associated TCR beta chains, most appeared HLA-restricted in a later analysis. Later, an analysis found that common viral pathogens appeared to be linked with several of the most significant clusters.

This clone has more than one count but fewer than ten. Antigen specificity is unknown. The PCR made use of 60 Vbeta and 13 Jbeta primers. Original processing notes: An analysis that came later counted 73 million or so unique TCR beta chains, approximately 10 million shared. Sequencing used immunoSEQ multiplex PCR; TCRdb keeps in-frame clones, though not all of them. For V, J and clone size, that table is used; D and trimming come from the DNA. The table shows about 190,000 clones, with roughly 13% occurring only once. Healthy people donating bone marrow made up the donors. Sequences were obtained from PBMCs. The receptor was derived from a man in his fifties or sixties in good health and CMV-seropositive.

The CDR3 nucleotides read TGTGCCAGCACCCTAACGCGACAGCCTGGTAATTCACCCCTCCACTTT. This sequence encodes CASTLTRQPGNSPLHF. The chain carries TRBV27 and TRBJ1-6; perhaps TRBD1 as D (5 bases). Germline V lookup: CDR1 MNHEY, CDR2 SMNVEV (reference sequence). V shed 7 bases and J shed 6 bases, with 19 bases lying between them. The CDR3 spans 16 residues.